These 30 T cell receptor beta chains originate from one sample sequenced in a study of T cell responses to AZD1222 COVID-19 vaccine. TCRdb keeps only in-frame clones here, not all; method: immunoSEQ multiplex PCR. The sample carries about 110,000 clones, under 90% recorded once. The sample in question was peripheral blood, obtained on day 0 of AZD1222 vaccination. All receptors come from an adult in good health.

J is TRBJ2-2 and V is TRBV3-1 (or the pseudogene TRBV3-2), with 11 bases lining up with TRBD2. Germline lookup yields CDR1 LGHDT and CDR2 YNNKEL (reference sequence). The CDR3 has 16 residues. V trimming: 4 bases; J trimming: 5 bases; junction bases outside the gene matches: 6. The CDR3 sequence is CASSPLAGGRTGELFF. For the CDR3, the DNA is TGTGCCAGCAGCCCTCTAGCGGGAGGAAGGACCGGGGAGCTGTTTTTT.

The chain uses TRBV7-2 and TRBJ2-3; 11 positions match TRBD2. Germline V gene data show CDR1 as SGHTA and CDR2 as FQGNSA. The V and J ends lost 0 bases and 0 bases, in that order; junction bases with no gene match: 2. This CDR3 has 17 residues. CDR3 amino acids: CASSLAGTSGSTDTQYF. The CDR3 coding sequence is TGTGCCAGCAGCTTAGCCGGGACTAGCGGTAGCACAGATACGCAGTATTTT.

The V and J genes are TRBV5-6 and TRBJ2-1; 13 nucleotides align to TRBD2. From germline, CDR1 is SGHDT and CDR2 YYEEEE. V dropped 2 bases and J dropped 0; count of bases not matched to a gene: 2. The CDR3 is 17 residues long. The DNA of the CDR3 is TGTGCCAGCAGCTTTGGGACTAGCGGGATCTCCTACAATGAGCAGTTCTTC. It encodes CASSFGTSGISYNEQFF.

Only one count was recorded for this clone. The chain is built from TRBV15 and TRBJ2-4; the D is unclear. Germline CDR1 reads LNHNV; CDR2 reads YYDKDF (reference sequence). CDR3 length: 13 residues. V shed 1 base and J shed 5 bases, with 6 bases lying between them. This CDR3 reads CATSRVGENIQYF. CDR3 sequence (DNA): TGTGCCACCAGCAGAGTCGGAGAAAACATTCAGTACTTC.

The genes are TRBV6-5 and TRBJ2-1, with 11 bases matching TRBD2. Germline V gene data show CDR1 as MNHEY and CDR2 as SVGAGI. V lost 8 bases, J lost 6 bases, and 6 bases stayed unmatched. The CDR3 contains 14 residues. For the CDR3, the DNA is TGTGCCAGCGTATTCGGGACTAGCGGCAATGAGCAGTTCTTC. Translated, it gives CASVFGTSGNEQFF.

This chain links TRBV18 with TRBJ2-7, with 9 bases aligning to TRBD1. Trimming removed 6 bases from V and 3 bases from J; junction bases left unmatched: 6. Germline assignment: CDR1 KGHSH and CDR2 LQKENI. CDR3 length: 14 residues. CDR3 bases: TGTGCCAGCTCGCCGGGACAGGGAAACTACGAGCAGTACTTC. It translates to CASSPGQGNYEQYF. Variable domain in full (rest from reference TRBV18 and TRBJ2-7): NAGVMQNPRHLVRRRGQEARLRCSPMKGHSHVYWYRQLPEEGLKFMVYLQKENIIDESGMPKERFSAEFPKEGPSILRIQQVVRGDSAAYFCASSPGQGNYEQYFGPGTRLTVT.

This rearrangement joins TRBV7-2 to TRBJ2-1, with D possibly being TRBD2 (7 bases). The germline gives CDR1 SGHTA, CDR2 FQGNSA. There are 14 residues in the CDR3. Trimming removed 1 base at V and 5 bases at J, with 9 bases between. CDR3 sequence: CASSLVGGDNEQFF. CDR3 nucleotides: TGTGCCAGCAGCTTAGTAGGGGGGGACAATGAGCAGTTCTTC.

V is TRBV24-1 and J is TRBJ2-2, with D perhaps TRBD1 (5 bases). The germline V gene encodes CDR1 KGHDR and CDR2 SFDVKD. V lost 1 base and J 1 base, leaving 6 bases between the germline ends. The CDR3 loop spans 15 amino acids. The CDR3 DNA reads as TGTGCCACCAGTGATTTAACAGGGAACACCGGGGAGCTGTTTTTT. Its protein product is CATSDLTGNTGELFF.

The rearrangement links TRBV27 to TRBJ2-7, with D hard to call. V was trimmed by 4 bases and J by 0 bases, leaving 7 bases between them. Germline lookup yields CDR1 MNHEY and CDR2 SMNVEV (reference sequence). CDR3 size: 13 residues. The CDR3, as DNA: TGTGCCAGCAGTTCCCTCCTCTCCTACGAGCAGTACTTC. Translated, it gives CASSSLLSYEQYF.

This chain links TRBV14 with TRBJ2-3, with D perhaps matching TRBD1 (6 bases). The CDR3 spans 15 residues. Germline V gene data show CDR1 as SGHDN and CDR2 as FVKESK. Trimming removed 2 bases from V and 0 bases from J, with 9 bases in between. The CDR3 DNA follows: TGTGCCAGCAGCCAACAGGGGTATAGCACAGATACGCAGTATTTT. This gives the protein CASSQQGYSTDTQYF.

The rearrangement joins TRBV24-1 to TRBJ2-1; D call uncertain. The CDR3 has 15 amino acids. V was shortened by 0 bases and J by 0 bases, with 5 bases between the two germline ends. Germline-derived CDR1 and CDR2 are KGHDR and SFDVKD. CDR3 sequence (DNA): TGTGCCACCAGTGATTTGCAGGACTCCTACAATGAGCAGTTCTTC. Amino acid sequence: CATSDLQDSYNEQFF.

This sequence joins TRBV5-1 and TRBJ2-1, with 7 bases fitting TRBD2. With 0 bases clipped from V and 4 bases from J, the junction kept 7 bases outside the gene matches. Germline-derived CDR1 and CDR2 are SGHRS and YFSETQ. This CDR3 region has 16 residues. CDR3 protein: CASSLGRGSRYNEQFF. The CDR3 DNA follows: TGCGCCAGCAGCTTGGGGCGGGGGTCACGATACAATGAGCAGTTCTTC.

The J gene is TRBJ1-2, the V gene TRBV3-1 (or the pseudogene TRBV3-2); the D gene is possibly TRBD1 (5 bases). The V gene lost 0 bases and the J gene lost 8 bases, with 16 bases spanning the gap. The CDR3 consists of 15 residues. Germline values: CDR1 LGHDT, CDR2 YNNKEL (reference sequence). CDR3 nucleotide sequence: TGTGCCAGCAGCCAAGATTCGGGACCGAGAAAAGGCTACACCTTC. As protein: CASSQDSGPRKGYTF.

This chain links TRBV10-3 with TRBJ1-6, with TRBD1 identical over 8 bases. The CDR3 is made up of 15 amino acids. J lost 5 bases, V lost 6 bases, and 6 bases had no gene match. Germline CDR1 ENHRY, CDR2 SYGVKD. CDR3 bases: TGTGCCATCAGCGGAGACAGGGGTGATAATTCACCCCTCCACTTT. This gives the protein CAISGDRGDNSPLHF.

This clone was counted a few times. The V gene is TRBV5-8, the J gene TRBJ1-2; D perhaps matches TRBD1 (5 bases). This CDR3 spans 12 amino acids. The V gene lost 5 bases and the J gene lost 8 bases, with 13 bases spanning the gap. Germline V CDR1 and CDR2: SGHTS, YDEGEE. Here the CDR3 DNA reads TGTGCCAGCAGGCCCAGCGGGGGAGGCTACACCTTC. As protein: CASRPSGGGYTF. The full variable domain, with the rest looked up from reference TRBV5-8 and TRBJ1-2, is EAGVTQSPTHLIKTRGQQATLRCSPISGHTSVYWYQQALGLGLQFLLWYDEGEERNRGNFPPRFSGRQFPNYSSELNVNALELEDSALYLCASRPSGGGYTFGSGTRLTVV.

The chain carries TRBV5-1 and TRBJ2-3; weak D call: TRBD1 (6 bases). Germline V gives CDR1 SGHRS, CDR2 YFSETQ. V was pared by 8 bases and J by 6 bases, with 19 bases between. CDR3 length: 14 residues. The CDR3 nucleotides are TGCGCCAGTAGAGGGCCAGGGGCACGCGATACGCAGTATTTT. Translation gives CASRGPGARDTQYF.

The rearrangement links TRBV27 to TRBJ1-5; D is perhaps TRBD1 (6 bases). Germline lookup yields CDR1 MNHEY and CDR2 SMNVEV (reference sequence). This CDR3 is built from 14 residues. Trimming cost V 6 bases and J 2 bases, with 11 bases left between them. CDR3 in DNA: TGTGCCAGCAGAGGGGGGCCCGGCAATCAGCCCCAGCATTTT. Its protein is CASRGGPGNQPQHF.

The CDR3 bases are TGTGCCAGCAGCTTGCGGGGTAAATTAGAGCAGTACTTC. It yields the protein CASSLRGKLEQYF. This rearrangement joins TRBV11-2 to TRBJ2-7; weak D call: TRBD2 (6 bases). The V end was cut by 3 bases, the J end by 7 bases, with 13 bases between. Germline V lookup: CDR1 SGHAT, CDR2 FQNNGV. The CDR3 is made up of 13 amino acids.

V is TRBV6-2 or TRBV6-3 and J is TRBJ2-2; 11 nucleotides align to TRBD1. The ends lost 5 bases at V and 6 bases at J; junction bases unmatched: 8. Germline CDR1 reads MNHEY; CDR2 reads SVGEGT. The CDR3 has 16 amino acids. The CDR3 sequence: CASSLVDRGRSGELFF. CDR3 DNA: TGTGCCAGCAGTCTAGTGGACAGGGGGCGCTCCGGGGAGCTGTTTTTT.

This chain joins TRBV7-8 and TRBJ1-1; D remains unclear. The CDR3 has 12 residues. Looked up from germline, CDR1 is SGHVS and CDR2 is FQNEAQ. Trimming took 5 bases from V and 7 from J, leaving 11 bases between them. The CDR3 protein is CASSPRLGEAFF. The CDR3 nucleotides read TGTGCCAGCAGCCCCCGGTTGGGTGAAGCTTTCTTT.

This chain joins TRBV29-1 and TRBJ2-7, with 9 bases matching TRBD1. The ends lost 3 bases at V and 4 bases at J; junction bases unmatched: 10. This CDR3 comprises 15 residues. Germline loops: CDR1 SQVTM, CDR2 ANQGSEA. CDR3 in amino acids: CSVEGYRDRAYEQYF. The CDR3 region has the DNA TGCAGCGTTGAGGGGTACCGGGACAGGGCTTACGAGCAGTACTTC.

This chain joins TRBV6-5 and TRBJ2-2, with D unresolved. The CDR3 extends over 13 amino acids. Germline values: CDR1 MNHEY, CDR2 SVGAGI. V was clipped by 6 bases and J by 4 bases, with 9 bases between them. The CDR3 here is CASSQQGTGELFF. CDR3 sequence (DNA): TGTGCCAGCAGCCAACAAGGCACCGGGGAGCTGTTTTTT.

The table lists this clone with a few counts. The chain recombines TRBV28 with TRBJ2-7; the match to TRBD1 covers 7 bases. The V gene's germline CDR1 is MDHEN and CDR2 SYDVKM. This CDR3 is built from 15 residues. With 7 bases clipped from V and 1 base from J, the junction kept 10 bases outside the gene matches. The chain's CDR3 is CASTEGQADSYEQYF. The CDR3 coding sequence is TGTGCCAGCACCGAAGGACAGGCCGATTCCTACGAGCAGTACTTC.

This clone was observed a single time. This sequence joins TRBV7-8 and TRBJ2-1; 7 bases are a match to TRBD1. There are 14 residues in the CDR3. V shed 5 bases and J 1 base; nucleotides not matched to a gene: 2. Germline lookup yields CDR1 SGHVS and CDR2 FQNEAQ. For the CDR3, the DNA is TGTGCCAGCAGCAGGGGGCTGTCCTACAATGAGCAGTTCTTC. Translating it yields CASSRGLSYNEQFF.

V and J are TRBV2 and TRBJ1-6; 9 bases fit TRBD1. Germline values: CDR1 SNHLY, CDR2 FYNNEI. The V segment lost 9 bases and the J segment 1 base; nucleotides outside the gene matches: 4. The CDR3 runs 15 residues. The CDR3: CARGTGLSYNSPLHF. Written as DNA, the CDR3 is TGTGCCAGGGGGACAGGGCTATCCTATAATTCACCCCTCCACTTT.

The genes are TRBV5-1 and TRBJ1-1, with D possibly being TRBD1 (6 bases). CDR3 length equals 13 residues. Germline values: CDR1 SGHRS, CDR2 YFSETQ. With 1 base removed from V and 6 bases from J, the gap between germline ends came to 10 bases. The CDR3 DNA follows: TGCGCCAGCAGCTTGAACAGGGACGCTGAAGCTTTCTTT. Its translation: CASSLNRDAEAFF.

The CDR3 region has the DNA TGTGCCTGGAGTGTAAACAGGTACTACGAGCAGTACTTC. This gives the protein CAWSVNRYYEQYF. J is TRBJ2-7 and V is TRBV30; tentatively, D is TRBD1 (5 bases). The CDR3 is 13 residues long. The V gene lost 0 bases and the J gene lost 3 bases, with 9 bases spanning the gap. Germline CDR1 and CDR2: GTSNPN and SVGIG (reference sequence).

V usage is TRBV19 and J usage is TRBJ1-2, with 10 nucleotides matching TRBD1. J gave up 8 bases and V 1 base, and 4 bases lay outside the gene matches. There are 14 residues in the CDR3. Germline V gene data show CDR1 as LNHDA and CDR2 as SQIVND (reference sequence). Written as DNA, the CDR3 is TGTGCCAGTAGTATAGGAGGGACAGGGGTCGGCTACACCTTC. This gives the protein CASSIGGTGVGYTF. Combining the CDR3 with reference TRBV19 and TRBJ1-2 gives the whole variable domain DGGITQSPKYLFRKEGQNVTLSCEQNLNHDAMYWYRQDPGQGLRLIYYSQIVNDFQKGDIAEGYSVSREKKESFPLTVTSAQKNPTAFYLCASSIGGTGVGYTFGSGTRLTVV.

This clone was observed once. The chain links TRBV6-2 or TRBV6-3 to TRBJ2-3, with D perhaps being TRBD1 or TRBD2 (5 bases each). This CDR3 has 16 amino acids. Between the trimmed V and J ends, which lost 2 bases and 4 bases, there was a span of 16 bases. The germline V gene encodes CDR1 MNHEY and CDR2 SVGEGT. The CDR3 DNA follows: TGTGCCAGCAGTTACGGAGCGGAAGGGGTGTCAGATACGCAGTATTTT. Translated: CASSYGAEGVSDTQYF.

The J gene is TRBJ1-1, the V gene TRBV4-1; TRBD1 matches 9 bases. V was pared by 2 bases and J by 2 bases, with 3 bases of the junction left unmatched. Germline V gene sequence: CDR1 MGHRA, CDR2 YSYEKL. The CDR3 length is 15 residues. Here the CDR3 reads CASSQPGQGNTEAFF. The CDR3 DNA follows: TGCGCCAGCAGCCAACCGGGACAGGGTAACACTGAAGCTTTCTTT.